The 30 T cell receptor beta chains reported below all come from one sample, sequenced in a study of T cell responses to AZD1222 COVID-19 vaccine. Method: immunoSEQ multiplex PCR; TCRdb's copy keeps in-frame clones and lacks some. Of approximately 110,000 clones in the sample, approximately 92% are singletons; the top ten hold around 1.2%. Specimen: peripheral blood, collected on day 0 of AZD1222 vaccination. The receptors come from an adult in good health.

The chain couples TRBV18 to TRBJ2-3, with unresolved D. Germline V gene data show CDR1 as KGHSH and CDR2 as LQKENI. The CDR3 totals 15 residues. V was pared by 0 bases and J by 0 bases, with 7 bases between. CDR3 loop: CASSPPQISTDTQYF. CDR3 DNA: TGTGCCAGCTCACCACCCCAGATTAGCACAGATACGCAGTATTTT.

This clone was seen a single time. This sequence joins TRBV9 and TRBJ2-5, with a tentative D call TRBD1 (5 bases). CDR1 and CDR2 (germline): SGDLS, YYNGEE. The CDR3 length is 15 residues. V lost 0 bases and J 2 bases, leaving 11 bases between the germline ends. CDR3 bases: TGTGCCAGCAGCGTAGGGGGTAGACAGCAAGAGACCCAGTACTTC. Translation: CASSVGGRQQETQYF.

V usage is TRBV9 and J usage is TRBJ1-1; D uncertain. Germline V gene data show CDR1 as SGDLS and CDR2 as YYNGEE. The CDR3 has 13 amino acids. V was cut by 3 bases and J by 2 bases, with 8 bases left in between. The CDR3 DNA reads TGTGCCAGCAGCGATATAGTTAACACTGAAGCTTTCTTT. Protein: CASSDIVNTEAFF.

J is TRBJ2-1 and V is TRBV27; D possibly uses TRBD1 or TRBD2 (5 bases each). Trimming took 2 bases from V and 9 from J, leaving 14 bases between them. The CDR3 is 14 residues long. Germline lookup yields CDR1 MNHEY and CDR2 SMNVEV (reference sequence). CDR3 in amino acids: CASSLVQGRGEQFF. As DNA, the CDR3 is TGTGCCAGCAGTTTAGTTCAGGGCCGGGGTGAGCAGTTCTTC.

The chain employs TRBV19 and TRBJ1-1; possibly TRBD1 for D (5 bases). Trimming stripped 6 bases from V and 1 base from J, with 15 bases between. The CDR3 covers 15 residues. Germline V CDR1 and CDR2: LNHDA, SQIVND (reference sequence). For the CDR3, the DNA is TGTGCCAGTAGGGGGCCCGGCAGGGAGAACACTGAAGCTTTCTTT. Translated: CASRGPGRENTEAFF.

In its sample, this clone was seen a few times. The gene calls are TRBV7-2 and TRBJ2-7; no definite D call. The germline V gene encodes CDR1 SGHTA and CDR2 FQGNSA. Trimming stripped 2 bases from V and 5 bases from J, with 7 bases between. The CDR3 sequence is 12 residues long. CDR3 region: CASSLLHHEQYF. CDR3 bases: TGTGCCAGCAGCTTACTGCACCACGAGCAGTACTTC.

The rearrangement links TRBV30 to TRBJ2-7; 8 nucleotides agree with TRBD2. Unmatched junction bases numbered 5, after V lost 4 bases and J lost 3 bases. Germline V gene sequence: CDR1 GTSNPN, CDR2 SVGIG (reference sequence). CDR3 length: 13 residues. CDR3 loop: CAWTRGGDYEQYF. CDR3 coding DNA: TGTGCCTGGACCCGGGGGGGGGACTACGAGCAGTACTTC. Supplemented by reference TRBV30 and TRBJ2-7, the full variable domain reads SQTIHQWPATLVQPVGSPLSLECTVEGTSNPNLYWYRQAAGRGLQLLFYSVGIGQISSEVPQNLSASRPQDRQFILSSKKLLLSDSGFYLCAWTRGGDYEQYFGPGTRLTVT.

The rearrangement links TRBV3-1 (or the pseudogene TRBV3-2) to TRBJ1-2; D gene uncertain. Trimming left V 1 base short and J 8 bases short, with 11 bases between. Germline CDR1 LGHDT, CDR2 YNNKEL (reference sequence). The CDR3 extends over 13 amino acids. In nucleotides, the CDR3 is TGTGCCAGCAGCCAAGCCGGAGCCTCGGGCTACACCTTC. Protein product: CASSQAGASGYTF.

This chain links TRBV7-2 with TRBJ2-1; D is unclear. This CDR3 has 13 residues. V gave up 6 bases and J gave up 0 bases, with 6 bases separating them. Germline V gene sequence: CDR1 SGHTA, CDR2 FQGNSA. The DNA for the CDR3 is TGTGCCAGCAGGCTTGACTCCTACAATGAGCAGTTCTTC. Protein: CASRLDSYNEQFF.

The chain has TRBV28 and TRBJ1-5, with D uncertain. CDR3 length: 12 amino acids. CDR1 MDHEN and CDR2 SYDVKM come from the germline V gene. V shed 8 bases and J shed 5 bases, with 10 bases lying between them. The CDR3 loop reads CASLEVDQPQHF. CDR3 in DNA: TGTGCCAGCCTGGAGGTCGATCAGCCCCAGCATTTT.

The V and J genes are TRBV15 and TRBJ1-5, with no clear D. Germline assignment: CDR1 LNHNV and CDR2 YYDKDF (reference sequence). The CDR3 runs to 14 residues. V was shortened by 1 base and J by 5 bases, with 9 bases between the two germline ends. The CDR3 is CATSRVVPDQPQHF. In DNA, the CDR3 is TGTGCCACCAGCAGAGTGGTTCCGGATCAGCCCCAGCATTTT.

This sequence joins TRBV9 and TRBJ1-3; 8 bases agree with TRBD1. Germline V gene sequence: CDR1 SGDLS, CDR2 YYNGEE. With 3 bases clipped from V and 0 bases from J, the junction kept 5 bases outside the gene matches. The CDR3 length is 16 residues. The CDR3 loop reads CASSARQGRSGNTIYF. The DNA for the CDR3 is TGTGCCAGCAGCGCCAGACAGGGGCGCTCTGGAAACACCATATATTTT.

This chain uses TRBV7-9 with TRBJ2-5, with a tentative D call TRBD1 (6 bases). The CDR3 runs to 16 residues. Germline values: CDR1 SEHNR, CDR2 FQNEAQ (reference sequence). The V end was cut by 5 bases, the J end by 1 base, with 17 bases between. CDR3 nucleotide sequence: TGTGCCAGCAGCCGGAGACAGGTCTCATCCCAAGAGACCCAGTACTTC. This codes for CASSRRQVSSQETQYF.

This clone was recorded only once. The gene calls are TRBV5-1 and TRBJ1-1; D possibly corresponds to TRBD1 (5 bases). The germline CDR1 and CDR2 sequences are SGHRS and YFSETQ. V dropped 1 base and J dropped 1 base, with 8 bases sitting between them. This CDR3 spans 14 amino acids. CDR3 sequence reads: CASSLTGTNTEAFF. CDR3 DNA: TGCGCCAGCAGCTTGACCGGGACGAACACTGAAGCTTTCTTT.

This rearrangement joins TRBV5-1 to TRBJ2-3, with 8 bases fitting TRBD1. The germline V gene has CDR1 SGHRS and CDR2 YFSETQ. Trimming at V came to 0 bases and at J to 9 bases, leaving 9 bases not matched to a gene. The CDR3 runs 15 residues. CDR3 DNA: TGCGCCAGCAGCTTGGCCCAATTACGGACAGGGACGCAGTATTTT. Its translation: CASSLAQLRTGTQYF.

This chain joins TRBV6-6 and TRBJ1-5; TRBD1 agrees at 11 bases. Germline V gene data show CDR1 as MNHNY and CDR2 as SVGAGI (reference sequence). With 2 bases clipped from V and 6 bases from J, the junction kept 3 bases outside the gene matches. CDR3 length: 15 residues. The chain's CDR3 is CASSYGTGGSQPQHF. DNA of the CDR3: TGTGCCAGCAGTTACGGGACAGGGGGTAGTCAGCCCCAGCATTTT.

This chain connects TRBV20-1 to TRBJ2-2; TRBD2 agrees at 7 bases. Germline assignment: CDR1 DFQATT and CDR2 SNEGSKA (reference sequence). The V and J ends lost 3 bases and 4 bases, in that order; junction bases with no gene match: 5. The CDR3 is made up of 14 amino acids. CDR3 sequence reads: CSASRGEGTGELFF. The CDR3 DNA follows: TGCAGTGCTAGTCGTGGGGAGGGCACCGGGGAGCTGTTTTTT.

This chain uses TRBV19 with TRBJ2-3, with TRBD2 identical over 9 bases. Germline V gives CDR1 LNHDA, CDR2 SQIVND (reference sequence). V lost 10 bases and J lost 3; bases outside the gene matches: 5. CDR3 length: 13 residues. The chain's CDR3 is CATRSGRTDTQYF. CDR3 DNA: TGTGCCACCCGAAGCGGGAGGACAGATACGCAGTATTTT. The whole variable domain, filled in from reference TRBV19 and TRBJ2-3, reads DGGITQSPKYLFRKEGQNVTLSCEQNLNHDAMYWYRQDPGQGLRLIYYSQIVNDFQKGDIAEGYSVSREKKESFPLTVTSAQKNPTAFYLCATRSGRTDTQYFGPGTRLTVL.

This clone has more than one count but fewer than ten. V usage is TRBV24-1 and J usage is TRBJ2-7; no reliable D call. Germline loops: CDR1 KGHDR, CDR2 SFDVKD. This CDR3 spans 12 amino acids. Trimming cost V 4 bases and J 3 bases, with 6 bases left between them. Written as DNA, the CDR3 is TGTGCCACCAGTGACACTCACTACGAGCAGTACTTC. The encoded protein is CATSDTHYEQYF.

The chain links TRBV7-9 to TRBJ1-5; D not certain. In germline, CDR1 is SEHNR, CDR2 FQNEAQ (reference sequence). V was trimmed by 1 base and J by 1 base, leaving 8 bases between them. This CDR3 has 15 residues. CDR3 bases: TGTGCCAGCAGCTTAGACGGCTTGAGCAATCAGCCCCAGCATTTT. Its translation: CASSLDGLSNQPQHF.

This clone was detected only once. V usage is TRBV5-6 and J usage is TRBJ2-5, with D uncertain. The ends were cut back, 8 bases at V and 1 base at J, with 9 bases in the middle. The CDR3 covers 12 residues. CDR1 SGHDT and CDR2 YYEEEE come from the germline V gene. For the CDR3, the DNA is TGTGCCAGTGGACGCCGCCAAGAGACCCAGTACTTC. This sequence encodes CASGRRQETQYF.

This chain connects TRBV4-3 to TRBJ2-7, with D perhaps matching TRBD1 (6 bases). V lost 0 bases, J lost 2 bases, and 11 bases lay in between. The CDR3 is 15 residues long. Germline V gene sequence: CDR1 LGHNA, CDR2 YSLEER. The DNA for the CDR3 is TGCGCCAGCAGCCAAGAACCCGGGGACACCTACGAGCAGTACTTC. Residues: CASSQEPGDTYEQYF.

V usage is TRBV19 and J usage is TRBJ2-1, with 10 bases identical to TRBD2. The ends lost 4 bases at V and 6 bases at J; junction bases unmatched: 12. The length of the CDR3 is 17 residues. Germline CDR1 is LNHDA and CDR2 is SQIVND (reference sequence). This chain's CDR3 is CASSKGPGASGSNEQFF. CDR3 nucleotide sequence: TGTGCCAGTAGTAAGGGCCCCGGGGCTAGCGGGAGCAATGAGCAGTTCTTC.

The rearrangement joins TRBV14 to TRBJ1-6, with 10 bases that match TRBD1. The CDR3 covers 15 residues. Germline CDR1 is SGHDN and CDR2 is FVKESK. Trimming took 6 bases from V and 4 from J; bases not matched to a gene: 3. In DNA form, the CDR3 reads TGTGCCAGCAGACCGGGACAGGGGTATAATTCACCCCTCCACTTT. Protein product: CASRPGQGYNSPLHF.

V usage is TRBV27 and J usage is TRBJ1-2; D gene unclear. Between the trimmed V and J ends, which lost 5 bases and 4 bases, there was a span of 17 bases. The CDR3 runs 15 residues. CDR1 is MNHEY and CDR2 is SMNVEV in the germline V gene (reference sequence). The CDR3 reads CASSPIAAATYGYTF. The CDR3 DNA follows: TGTGCCAGCAGTCCTATCGCGGCCGCGACCTATGGCTACACCTTC.

The V call is TRBV5-3, the J call TRBJ1-2, with 7 positions matching TRBD1. TRBV5-3 falls under the ORF class, with uncertain function. The J segment lost 3 bases and the V segment lost 4 bases, leaving 12 bases of the junction unmatched. CDR3 length: 16 amino acids. The CDR3 DNA sequence: TGTGCCAGAAGCCCAGGGGGACGAGCGTACTACTATGGCTACACCTTC. Its protein is CARSPGGRAYYYGYTF.

The chain uses TRBV24-1 and TRBJ2-1; D assignment may be TRBD1 or TRBD2 (5 bases each). V was pared by 4 bases and J by 5 bases, with 14 bases between. CDR3 length equals 15 residues. Germline CDR1 reads KGHDR; CDR2 reads SFDVKD. Here the CDR3 DNA reads TGTGCCACCAGTGAAAAGGGGAGTTGGCACAATGAGCAGTTCTTC. Amino acids: CATSEKGSWHNEQFF.

The genes are TRBV24-1 and TRBJ2-5; TRBD1 aligns across 10 bases. Germline CDR1 KGHDR, CDR2 SFDVKD. CDR3 length: 17 amino acids. Trimming took 4 bases from V and 6 from J; bases not matched to a gene: 13. CDR3: CATSDTRTGGLGKTQYF. Here the CDR3 DNA reads TGTGCCACCAGTGACACCCGGACAGGGGGGTTGGGGAAGACCCAGTACTTC.

The genes are TRBV3-1 (or the pseudogene TRBV3-2) and TRBJ2-5; weak D call: TRBD2 (6 bases). CDR1 and CDR2 (germline): LGHDT, YNNKEL (reference sequence). The V gene lost 5 bases and the J gene lost 1 base, with 11 bases spanning the gap. The CDR3 has 14 amino acids. CDR3: CASSFPGSQETQYF. Here the CDR3 DNA reads TGTGCCAGCAGCTTCCCCGGGAGCCAAGAGACCCAGTACTTC.

The V and J genes are TRBV10-2 and TRBJ1-5; TRBD1 agrees at 8 bases. The CDR3 length is 17 residues. With 2 bases clipped from V and 4 bases from J, the junction kept 10 bases outside the gene matches. Germline CDR1 reads WSHSY; CDR2 reads SAAADI. CDR3 sequence reads: CASSEALGQGLNQPQHF. The DNA of the CDR3 is TGCGCCAGCAGTGAGGCCTTAGGACAGGGCCTGAATCAGCCCCAGCATTTT.